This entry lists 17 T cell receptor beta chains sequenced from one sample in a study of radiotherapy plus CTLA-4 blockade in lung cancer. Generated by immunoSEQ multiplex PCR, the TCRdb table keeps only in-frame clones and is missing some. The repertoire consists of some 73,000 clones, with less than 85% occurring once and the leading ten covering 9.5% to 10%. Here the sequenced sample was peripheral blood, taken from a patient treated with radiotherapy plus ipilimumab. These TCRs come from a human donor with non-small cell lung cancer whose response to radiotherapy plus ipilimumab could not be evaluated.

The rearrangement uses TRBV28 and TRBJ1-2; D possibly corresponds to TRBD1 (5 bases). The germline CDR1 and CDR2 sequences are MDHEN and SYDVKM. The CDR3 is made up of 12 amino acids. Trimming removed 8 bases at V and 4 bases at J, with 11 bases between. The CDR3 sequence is CASADSFYGYTF. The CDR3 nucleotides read TGTGCCAGCGCCGACAGTTTCTATGGCTACACCTTC.

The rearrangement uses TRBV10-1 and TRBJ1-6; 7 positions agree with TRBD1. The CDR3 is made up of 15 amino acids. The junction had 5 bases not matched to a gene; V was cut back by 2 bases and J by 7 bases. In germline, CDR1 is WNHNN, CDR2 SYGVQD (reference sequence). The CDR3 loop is CASSEGTAGNSPLHF. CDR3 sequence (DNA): TGCGCCAGCAGTGAGGGGACAGCTGGGAATTCACCCCTCCACTTT.

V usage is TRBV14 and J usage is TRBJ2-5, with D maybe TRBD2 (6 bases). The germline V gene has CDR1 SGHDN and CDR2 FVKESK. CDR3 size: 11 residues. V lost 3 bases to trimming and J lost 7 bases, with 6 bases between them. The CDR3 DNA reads TGTGCCAGCAGCCACGGGGGGACCCAGTACTTC. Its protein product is CASSHGGTQYF.

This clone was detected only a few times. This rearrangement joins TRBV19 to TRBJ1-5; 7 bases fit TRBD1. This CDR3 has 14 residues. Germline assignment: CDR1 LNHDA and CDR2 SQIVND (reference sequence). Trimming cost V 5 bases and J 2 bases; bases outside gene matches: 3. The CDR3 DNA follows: TGTGCCAGTAGTTGGACAGGAGGCAATCAGCCCCAGCATTTT. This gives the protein CASSWTGGNQPQHF.

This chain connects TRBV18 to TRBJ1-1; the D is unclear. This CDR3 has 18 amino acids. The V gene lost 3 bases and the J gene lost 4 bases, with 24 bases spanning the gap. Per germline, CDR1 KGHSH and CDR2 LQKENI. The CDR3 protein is CASSPKTLARGIFTEAFF. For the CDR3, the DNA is TGTGCCAGCTCACCTAAAACACTGGCGCGCGGAATCTTCACTGAAGCTTTCTTT.

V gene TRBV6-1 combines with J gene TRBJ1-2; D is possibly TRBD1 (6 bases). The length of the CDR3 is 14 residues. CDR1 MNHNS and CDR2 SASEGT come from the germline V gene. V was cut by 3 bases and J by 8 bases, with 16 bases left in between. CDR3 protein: CASSDYGGAWGYTF. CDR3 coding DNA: TGTGCCAGCAGTGACTATGGGGGGGCATGGGGCTACACCTTC.

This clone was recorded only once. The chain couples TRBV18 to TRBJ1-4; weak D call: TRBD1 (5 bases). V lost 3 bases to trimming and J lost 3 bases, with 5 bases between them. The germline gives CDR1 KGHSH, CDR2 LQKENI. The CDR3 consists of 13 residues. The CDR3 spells CASSPGPNEKLFF. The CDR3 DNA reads TGTGCCAGCTCACCGGGGCCTAATGAAAAACTGTTTTTT.

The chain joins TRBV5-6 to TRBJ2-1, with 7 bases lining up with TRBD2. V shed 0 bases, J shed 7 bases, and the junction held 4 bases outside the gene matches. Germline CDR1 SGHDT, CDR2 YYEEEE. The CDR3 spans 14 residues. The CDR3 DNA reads TGTGCCAGCAGCTTGGGGCGGGGGAGGAATGAGCAGTTCTTC. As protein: CASSLGRGRNEQFF.

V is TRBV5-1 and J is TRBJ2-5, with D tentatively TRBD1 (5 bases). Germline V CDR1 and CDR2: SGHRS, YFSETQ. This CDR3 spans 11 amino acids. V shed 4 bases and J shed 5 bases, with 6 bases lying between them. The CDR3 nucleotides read TGCGCCAGCAGCCCAGGGGAGACCCAGTACTTC. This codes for CASSPGETQYF.

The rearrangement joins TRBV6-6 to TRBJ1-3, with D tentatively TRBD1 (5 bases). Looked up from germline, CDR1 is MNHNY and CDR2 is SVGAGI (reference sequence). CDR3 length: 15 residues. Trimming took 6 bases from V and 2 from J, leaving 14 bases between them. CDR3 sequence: CASSLDSTPGNTIYF. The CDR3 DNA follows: TGTGCCAGCAGCTTAGACAGTACCCCTGGAAACACCATATATTTT.

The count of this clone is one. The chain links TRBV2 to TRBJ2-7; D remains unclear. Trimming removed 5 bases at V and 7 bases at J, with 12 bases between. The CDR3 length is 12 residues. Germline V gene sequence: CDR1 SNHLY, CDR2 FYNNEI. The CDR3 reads CASSKLLTEQYF. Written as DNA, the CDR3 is TGTGCCAGCAGTAAACTCTTGACAGAGCAGTACTTC.

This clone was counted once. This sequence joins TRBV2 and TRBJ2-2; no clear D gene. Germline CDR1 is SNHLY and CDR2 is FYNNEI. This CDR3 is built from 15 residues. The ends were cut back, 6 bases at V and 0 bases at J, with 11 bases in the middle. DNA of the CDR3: TGTGCCAGCAGGTCGACAAACGCGAACACCGGGGAGCTGTTTTTT. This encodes CASRSTNANTGELFF.

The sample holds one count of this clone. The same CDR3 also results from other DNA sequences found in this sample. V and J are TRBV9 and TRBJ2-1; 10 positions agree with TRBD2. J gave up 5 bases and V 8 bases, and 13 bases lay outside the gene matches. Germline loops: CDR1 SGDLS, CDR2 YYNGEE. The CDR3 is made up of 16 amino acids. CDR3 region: CASSIPGTSDHNEQFF. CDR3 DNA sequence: TGTGCCAGTAGCATTCCCGGGACTAGCGACCACAATGAGCAGTTCTTC.

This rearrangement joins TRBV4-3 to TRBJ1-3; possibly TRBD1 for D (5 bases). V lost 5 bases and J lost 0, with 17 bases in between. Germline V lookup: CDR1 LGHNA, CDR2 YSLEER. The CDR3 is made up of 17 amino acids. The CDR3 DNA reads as TGCGCCAGCAGCTCAACCCTACAGGTTCACTCTGGAAACACCATATATTTT. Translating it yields CASSSTLQVHSGNTIYF.

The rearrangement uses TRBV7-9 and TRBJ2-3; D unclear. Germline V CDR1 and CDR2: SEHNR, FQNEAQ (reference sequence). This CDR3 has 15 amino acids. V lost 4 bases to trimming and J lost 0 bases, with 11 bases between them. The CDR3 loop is CASSYGGSSTDTQYF. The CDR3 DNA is TGTGCCAGCAGCTACGGCGGCTCTAGCACAGATACGCAGTATTTT.

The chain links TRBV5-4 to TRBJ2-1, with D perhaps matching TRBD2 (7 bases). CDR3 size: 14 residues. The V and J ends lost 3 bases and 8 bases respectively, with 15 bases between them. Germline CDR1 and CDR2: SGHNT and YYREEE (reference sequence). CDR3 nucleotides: TGTGCCAGCAGCTCCAATGCGGGGGCGGATGAGCAGTTCTTC. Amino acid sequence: CASSSNAGADEQFF.

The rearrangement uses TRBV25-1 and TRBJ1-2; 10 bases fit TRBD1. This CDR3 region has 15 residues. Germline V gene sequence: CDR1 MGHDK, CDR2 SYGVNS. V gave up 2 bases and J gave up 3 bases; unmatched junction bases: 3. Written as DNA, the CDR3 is TGTGCCAGCAGTGAACCGGGACAGGGGCACTATGGCTACACCTTC. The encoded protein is CASSEPGQGHYGYTF.